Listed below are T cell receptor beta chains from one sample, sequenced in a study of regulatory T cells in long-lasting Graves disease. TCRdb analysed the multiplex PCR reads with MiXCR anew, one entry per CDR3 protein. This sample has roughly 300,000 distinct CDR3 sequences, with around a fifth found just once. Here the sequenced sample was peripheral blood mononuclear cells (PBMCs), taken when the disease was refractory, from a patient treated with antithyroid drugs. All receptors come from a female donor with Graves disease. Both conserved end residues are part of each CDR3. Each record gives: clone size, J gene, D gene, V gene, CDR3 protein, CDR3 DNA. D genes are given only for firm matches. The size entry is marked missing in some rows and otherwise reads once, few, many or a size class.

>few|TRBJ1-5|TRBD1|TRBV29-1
CSVRAGGQPQHF
TGCAGCGTTCGGGCAGGGGGACAGCCCCAGCATTTT
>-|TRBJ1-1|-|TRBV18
CASSSIGVNTEAFF
TGTGCCAGCTCATCTATAGGGGTAAACACTGAAGCTTTCTTT
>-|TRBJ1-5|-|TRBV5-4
CASSSQGDLTVPQHF
TGTGCCAGCAGCTCACAGGGAGACCTGACGGTCCCCCAGCATTTT
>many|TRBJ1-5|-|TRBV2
CASTNRDQPQHF
TGTGCCAGCACCAACAGGGATCAGCCCCAGCATTTT
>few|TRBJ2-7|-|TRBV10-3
CAISEKMLTRFEQYF
TGTGCCATCAGTGAGAAGATGCTGACTCGGTTCGAGCAGTACTTC
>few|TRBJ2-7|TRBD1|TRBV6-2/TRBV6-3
CASSYYSQGAPSYEQYF
TGTGCCAGCAGTTATTATTCACAGGGGGCGCCCTCCTACGAGCAGTACTTC
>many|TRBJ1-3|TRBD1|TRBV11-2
CASSRSTGGSGNTIYF
TGTGCCAGCAGCCGATCGACAGGGGGCTCTGGAAACACCATATATTTT
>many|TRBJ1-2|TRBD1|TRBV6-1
CASKGQGAFGYTF
TGTGCCAGCAAAGGACAGGGAGCGTTCGGCTACACCTTC
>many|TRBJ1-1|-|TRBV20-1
CSVRVLNTEAFF
TGCAGTGTACGGGTACTCAACACTGAAGCTTTCTTT
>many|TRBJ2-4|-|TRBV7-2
CASSFQLGGPNIQYF
TGTGCCAGCAGCTTCCAACTAGGGGGGCCTAACATTCAGTACTTC
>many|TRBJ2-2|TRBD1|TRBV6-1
CASSNLRTGNVAGELFF
TGTGCCAGCAGTAACCTTCGGACAGGGAACGTGGCCGGGGAGCTGTTTTTT
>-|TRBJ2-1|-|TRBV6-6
CASSYSPTWKGFF
TGTGCCAGCAGTTACTCGCCAACCTGGAAAGGGTTCTTC
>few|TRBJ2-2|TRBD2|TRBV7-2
CASSLHGGGPTMGELFF
TGTGCCAGCAGCTTACACGGGGGAGGGCCTACTATGGGGGAGCTGTTTTTT
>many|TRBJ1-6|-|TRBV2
CASSEESNSPLHF
TGTGCCAGCAGTGAAGAAAGTAATTCACCCCTCCACTTT
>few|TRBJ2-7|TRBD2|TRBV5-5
CASSLIPLLAGGPYEQYF
TGTGCCAGCAGCTTGATTCCTCTACTAGCGGGAGGGCCCTACGAGCAGTACTTC
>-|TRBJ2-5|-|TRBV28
CASSLGGRWETQYF
TGTGCCAGCAGTTTGGGGGGGCGGTGGGAGACCCAGTACTTC
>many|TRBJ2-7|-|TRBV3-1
CASSQEAYYEQYF
TGTGCCAGCAGCCAAGAAGCCTACTACGAGCAGTACTTC
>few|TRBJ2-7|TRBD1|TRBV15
CATRPGQGTHEQYF
TGTGCCACCCGGCCGGGACAGGGGACCCACGAGCAGTACTTC
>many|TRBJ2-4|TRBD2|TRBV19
CASSETSGGLDIQYF
TGTGCCAGTAGTGAGACTAGCGGGGGCTTAGACATTCAGTACTTC
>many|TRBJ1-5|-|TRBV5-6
CASSLGQGYNQPQHF
TGTGCCAGCAGCTTGGGGCAGGGCTACAATCAGCCCCAGCATTTT
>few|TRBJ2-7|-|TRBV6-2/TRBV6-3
CASSYDGYTGSYEQYF
TGTGCCAGCAGTTACGACGGATATACCGGTTCCTACGAGCAGTACTTC
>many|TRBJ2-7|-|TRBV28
CASSSRGGATTRYEQYF
TGTGCCAGCAGTTCCCGTGGTGGGGCCACGACGAGGTACGAGCAGTACTTC
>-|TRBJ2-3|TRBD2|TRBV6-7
CASSSCGRTDTDTQYF
TGTGCCAGCAGTTCCTGCGGGAGGACAGACACAGATACGCAGTATTTT
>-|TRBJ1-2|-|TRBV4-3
CASSQDQGHYGYTF
TGCGCCAGCAGCCAAGATCAGGGCCACTATGGCTACACCTTC
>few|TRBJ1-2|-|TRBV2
CASSAARGNGYTF
TGTGCCAGCAGTGCGGCCAGAGGGAATGGCTACACCTTC
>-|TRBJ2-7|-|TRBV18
CASSPPGTGLREQYF
TGTGCCAGCTCACCACCGGGTACAGGTTTAAGGGAGCAGTACTTC
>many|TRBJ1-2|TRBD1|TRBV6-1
CASSEASRDRKNYGYTF
TGTGCCAGCAGTGAAGCTAGCCGGGACAGAAAAAACTATGGCTACACCTTC
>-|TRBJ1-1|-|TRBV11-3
CASSFVRGPEAFF
TGTGCCAGCAGCTTTGTCAGGGGTCCTGAAGCTTTCTTT
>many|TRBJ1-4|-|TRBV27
CANSSQIYRELFF
TGTGCCAACAGTTCCCAAATCTACAGGGAACTGTTTTTT
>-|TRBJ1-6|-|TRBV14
CASSQDVRQRRRNSPLHF
TGTGCCAGCAGCCAAGATGTGAGACAGCGAAGACGAAATTCACCCCTCCACTTT
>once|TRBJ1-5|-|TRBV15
CATSRRSELQPQHF
TGTGCCACCAGCAGAAGGAGTGAGCTTCAGCCCCAGCATTTT